This TCR beta chain was captured in a study of blood T cell repertoires in COVID-19. Original methodology: Cell counts per sample came from amplifying reference gene primers. TCRdb keeps only in-frame clones here, not all; method: immunoSEQ multiplex PCR. The V and J calls and clone size were taken over from that table, and D and trimming were inferred from the DNA. The sample contains roughly 170,000 clones, 88% of which appear only once. J was trimmed by 6 bases and V by 6 bases; bases with no gene match: 9. This CDR3 is built from 17 residues. The germline gives CDR1 KGHDR, CDR2 SFDVKD. The receptor was derived from a man between 60 and 75 years old with acute or convalescent COVID-19. This chain joins TRBV24-1 and TRBJ2-2; 13 bases align to TRBD2. Input material: peripheral blood. CDR3 sequence reads: CATSRTSGSSKPGELFF. CDR3 nucleotide sequence: TGTGCCACCAGTCGGACTAGCGGGAGCTCTAAACCCGGGGAGCTGTTTTTT.